This TCR beta chain is drawn from a study of shared clonotypes between healthy human individuals. This CDR3 spans 15 amino acids. From germline, CDR1 is MGHRA and CDR2 YSYEKL. Every unsorted PBMC PCR replicate was loaded with 300 ng DNA, approximately 30,000 T cell genomes. Profiling relied on immunoSEQ multiplex PCR, and the TCRdb table lists in-frame clones only, not all of them. The sample holds 450,000 to 650,000 clones; just over 75% are singletons and the top ten take more than 10%. As to this clone: A single base separates this from a much larger clone, so it may be a read error.

The study drew all its donors from Caucasian adults living in Nashville, Tennessee. This receptor was obtained from a middle-aged woman in good health. Some clones in this sample may be carry-over from other donors' samples. The chain recombines TRBV4-1 with TRBJ1-5, with D maybe TRBD1 (5 bases). The sequenced sample consisted of PBMCs. For the CDR3, the DNA is TGCGCCAGCAGCCAAGTGGGAAGGGGCAATCAGTCCCAGCATTTT. As protein: CASSQVGRGNQSQHF.